The 28 T cell receptor beta chains listed next were all sequenced from one sample in a study of blood T cell repertoires in COVID-19. TCRdb's table, derived via immunoSEQ multiplex PCR, lists solely in-frame clones and lacks some. The sample has approximately 260,000 clones, over 80% seen once. The sequencing sample was made of peripheral blood. These receptors all come from a man aged 60 to 75 who had recovered from COVID-19.

The rearrangement links TRBV19 to TRBJ2-1, with 9 bases lining up with TRBD2. V lost 4 bases and J lost 2; bases outside the gene matches: 3. Germline V gene data show CDR1 as LNHDA and CDR2 as SQIVND (reference sequence). CDR3 size: 15 residues. CDR3: CASSTERGAYNEQFF. In nucleotides, the CDR3 is TGTGCCAGTAGTACGGAGCGGGGGGCCTACAATGAGCAGTTCTTC.

This clone was picked up a small number of times. This chain connects TRBV5-1 to TRBJ1-1; D is possibly TRBD1 (5 bases). The V end lost 4 bases, the J end lost 3 bases, and 10 bases lay between the germline ends. Germline CDR1 SGHRS, CDR2 YFSETQ. The CDR3 runs 13 residues. CDR3 loop: CASSPGGDTEAFF. The CDR3 coding sequence is TGCGCCAGCAGCCCCGGGGGGGACACTGAAGCTTTCTTT.

The chain is built from TRBV7-9 and TRBJ2-7; tentative D call: TRBD1 (6 bases). CDR3 length: 15 residues. Trimming pared 5 bases from V and 2 bases from J, leaving 16 bases between. From germline, CDR1 is SEHNR and CDR2 FQNEAQ (reference sequence). As DNA, the CDR3 is TGTGCCAGCAGCCCCCGGCAGGGGCGCCCCTACGAGCAGTACTTC. This translates into CASSPRQGRPYEQYF.

The chain has TRBV25-1 and TRBJ2-1; 8 nucleotides line up with TRBD2. The CDR3 spans 15 residues. After removal of 6 bases from V and 7 bases from J, the junction contained 11 bases not matched to a gene. Germline CDR1 is MGHDK and CDR2 is SYGVNS. CDR3 sequence (DNA): TGTGCCAGCAGCTTCGACGGGACTAGGGGGAATGAGCAGTTCTTC. Its protein is CASSFDGTRGNEQFF. Combining the CDR3 with reference TRBV25-1 and TRBJ2-1 gives the whole variable domain EADIYQTPRYLVIGTGKKITLECSQTMGHDKMYWYQQDPGMELHLIHYSYGVNSTEKGDLSSESTVSRIRTEHFPLTLESARPSHTSQYLCASSFDGTRGNEQFFGPGTRLTVL.

This clone appeared a few times. V and J are TRBV28 and TRBJ2-5, with 10 bases lining up with TRBD2. CDR3 size: 14 residues. J was trimmed by 5 bases and V by 8 bases; bases with no gene match: 8. The germline CDR1 and CDR2 sequences are MDHEN and SYDVKM. The CDR3 spells CASGTSGGAETQYF. In DNA, the CDR3 is TGTGCCAGCGGAACAAGCGGGGGGGCGGAGACCCAGTACTTC. The full variable domain, completed using reference TRBV28 and TRBJ2-5, is DVKVTQSSRYLVKRTGEKVFLECVQDMDHENMFWYRQDPGLGLRLIYFSYDVKMKEKGDIPEGYSVSREKKERFSLILESASTNQTSMYLCASGTSGGAETQYFGPGTRLLVL.

V gene TRBV7-2 combines with J gene TRBJ2-5; D is perhaps TRBD2 (6 bases). Germline-derived CDR1 and CDR2 are SGHTA and FQGNSA. V was cut by 5 bases and J by 5 bases, with 15 bases left in between. The CDR3 is 14 residues long. CDR3 loop: CASSAPGRRETQYF. The CDR3 coding sequence is TGTGCCAGCAGCGCTCCAGGGAGGCGCGAGACCCAGTACTTC.

V is TRBV5-1 and J is TRBJ2-5; D is undetermined. Germline lookup yields CDR1 SGHRS and CDR2 YFSETQ. There are 14 residues in the CDR3. Trimming stripped 4 bases from V and 5 bases from J, with 15 bases between. The CDR3 sequence: CASSPSTALETQYF. In DNA, the CDR3 is TGCGCCAGCAGCCCCTCAACAGCTCTCGAGACCCAGTACTTC.

The V and J genes are TRBV4-2 and TRBJ1-3; D gene uncertain. This CDR3 contains 15 residues. Germline-derived CDR1 and CDR2 are LGHNA and YNFKEQ. V lost 0 bases to trimming and J lost 1 base, with 7 bases between them. The CDR3 DNA reads TGTGCCAGCAGCCAAGATCCCCAGTCTGGAAACACCATATATTTT. Translation gives CASSQDPQSGNTIYF.

The chain combines TRBV7-6 with TRBJ1-1; the match to TRBD1 covers 9 bases. V trimming: 4 bases; J trimming: 11 bases; junction bases outside the gene matches: 11. Per germline, CDR1 SGHVS and CDR2 FNYEAQ. The CDR3 has 14 amino acids. CDR3 amino acids: CASSSFGTGFIAFF. Here the CDR3 DNA reads TGTGCCAGCAGCTCCTTCGGGACAGGGTTTATTGCTTTCTTT.

This clone occurred a few times. This sequence joins TRBV2 and TRBJ2-2; D gene unclear. This CDR3 has 14 amino acids. Germline assignment: CDR1 SNHLY and CDR2 FYNNEI. Deletions cut 7 bases from V and 0 bases from J, with 9 bases between. This CDR3 reads CASTRRPNTGELFF. DNA of the CDR3: TGTGCCAGCACCAGGCGACCGAACACCGGGGAGCTGTTTTTT.

This chain links TRBV6-6 with TRBJ1-5; weak D call: TRBD1 (5 bases). The germline CDR1 and CDR2 sequences are MNHNY and SVGAGI (reference sequence). V gave up 7 bases and J gave up 1 base, with 17 bases separating them. The CDR3 loop spans 16 amino acids. The CDR3 DNA reads TGTGCCAGCACCTCCCGCGGACACTTAAGCAATCAGCCCCAGCATTTT. Translation: CASTSRGHLSNQPQHF.

The chain links TRBV5-1 to TRBJ2-2, with 7 nucleotides matching TRBD2. Germline values: CDR1 SGHRS, CDR2 YFSETQ. CDR3 size: 15 residues. Trimming took 4 bases from V and 5 from J; bases not matched to a gene: 8. CDR3 DNA sequence: TGCGCCAGCAGCCTTTCACCGGGGGGAACCGGGGAGCTGTTTTTT. It yields the protein CASSLSPGGTGELFF. The whole variable domain, remainder taken from reference TRBV5-1 and TRBJ2-2, is KAGVTQTPRYLIKTRGQQVTLSCSPISGHRSVSWYQQTPGQGLQFLFEYFSETQRNKGNFPGRFSGRQFSNSRSEMNVSTLELGDSALYLCASSLSPGGTGELFFGEGSRLTVL.

This clone was seen more than once but under ten times. The genes are TRBV19 and TRBJ2-1, with D possibly TRBD2 on 5 matching bases. In germline, CDR1 is LNHDA, CDR2 SQIVND (reference sequence). The V end was cut by 8 bases, the J end by 0 bases, with 11 bases between. The CDR3 totals 14 residues. The DNA of the CDR3 is TGTGCCAGTGGCCTGGGGAGCTCCTACAATGAGCAGTTCTTC. Its protein product is CASGLGSSYNEQFF.

This rearrangement joins TRBV18 to TRBJ1-6; 7 bases are a match to TRBD1. This CDR3 has 15 residues. V was clipped by 3 bases and J by 7 bases; unmatched bases: 6. CDR1 and CDR2 from the germline V gene are KGHSH and LQKENI. Here the CDR3 DNA reads TGTGCCAGCTCACCCCTTGACAGGGAAAATTCACCCCTCCACTTT. Amino acids: CASSPLDRENSPLHF.

The V call is TRBV3-1 (or the pseudogene TRBV3-2), the J call TRBJ1-4; 7 bases match TRBD1. Germline-derived CDR1 and CDR2 are LGHDT and YNNKEL (reference sequence). Losses at the gene ends were 4 bases for V and 8 bases for J; bases not matched to a gene: 7. The CDR3 runs 14 residues. The CDR3 DNA follows: TGTGCCAGCAGCCGACGACAGGGAGGAGAAAAACTGTTTTTT. It is translated as CASSRRQGGEKLFF.

The sample holds one count of this clone. This chain uses TRBV29-1 with TRBJ2-7, with a tentative D call TRBD1 (5 bases). This CDR3 region has 14 residues. Looked up from germline, CDR1 is SQVTM and CDR2 is ANQGSEA. V was clipped by 6 bases and J by 2 bases, with 17 bases between them. CDR3 sequence (DNA): TGCAGCGTAAAGATGCAGGGTTCTACCTACGAGCAGTACTTC. Translation gives CSVKMQGSTYEQYF.

The chain joins TRBV5-1 to TRBJ2-7; D gene uncertain. V gave up 0 bases and J gave up 5 bases, with 9 bases separating them. The germline V gene has CDR1 SGHRS and CDR2 YFSETQ. CDR3 length: 13 amino acids. CDR3: CASSLGQINEQYF. CDR3 sequence (DNA): TGCGCCAGCAGCTTGGGGCAGATCAACGAGCAGTACTTC.

This clone occurred a few times. The chain links TRBV7-9 to TRBJ1-2; D ambiguous. The CDR3 spans 16 residues. The ends were cut back, 0 bases at V and 4 bases at J, with 15 bases in the middle. Per the germline V gene, CDR1 is SEHNR and CDR2 is FQNEAQ (reference sequence). The CDR3 here is CASSLAAGTRGYGYTF. The CDR3 DNA reads as TGTGCCAGCAGCTTAGCGGCAGGCACCCGGGGCTATGGCTACACCTTC.

This chain joins TRBV11-2 and TRBJ2-7; D gene unclear. Germline CDR1 is SGHAT and CDR2 is FQNNGV. Trimming removed 6 bases from V and 1 base from J, with 4 bases in between. This CDR3 is built from 11 residues. CDR3: CASRSSYEQYF. In DNA, the CDR3 is TGTGCCAGCAGGTCATCCTACGAGCAGTACTTC.

The rearrangement uses TRBV10-1 and TRBJ1-1, with D possibly being TRBD1 (6 bases). Germline V gene lookup returns CDR1 WNHNN and CDR2 SYGVQD (reference sequence). Trimming shortened V by 4 bases and J by 4 bases, and 16 bases separated the two germline ends. This CDR3 has 15 amino acids. In nucleotides, the CDR3 is TGCGCCAGCAGTGGGGGGACACTGCGGTTCACTGAAGCTTTCTTT. This codes for CASSGGTLRFTEAFF.

The CDR3: CASSLNRAGANVLTF. The CDR3 DNA sequence: TGTGCCAGCAGCTTAAACAGGGCTGGGGCCAACGTCCTGACTTTC. V is TRBV7-2 and J is TRBJ2-6; a weak D match, TRBD1 (6 bases). The CDR3 has 15 amino acids. V shed 2 bases and J shed 2 bases, with 7 bases lying between them. Germline V CDR1 and CDR2: SGHTA, FQGNSA.

The chain carries TRBV7-6 and TRBJ2-5; tentatively, D is TRBD2 (5 bases). V was trimmed by 2 bases and J by 2 bases, leaving 12 bases between them. This CDR3 is 15 amino acids long. Germline CDR1 SGHVS, CDR2 FNYEAQ. CDR3 protein: CASSLTPGLQETQYF. The CDR3 DNA sequence: TGTGCCAGCAGCTTAACCCCGGGATTACAAGAGACCCAGTACTTC.

This sequence joins TRBV29-1 and TRBJ1-6; no definite D call. The germline V gene has CDR1 SQVTM and CDR2 ANQGSEA. Trimming took off 4 bases at V and 7 bases at J, with 11 bases between the two ends. The CDR3 is made up of 13 amino acids. The CDR3 DNA sequence: TGCAGCGTTGCTTCGACTCAGAATTCACCCCTCCACTTT. Amino acids: CSVASTQNSPLHF.

This clone was seen a handful of times. J is TRBJ1-5 and V is TRBV27, with TRBD1 as a possible D gene (6 bases). The CDR3 runs 13 residues. CDR1 is MNHEY and CDR2 is SMNVEV in the germline V gene (reference sequence). The V and J ends lost 3 bases and 12 bases respectively, with 15 bases between them. The CDR3, as DNA: TGTGCCAGCAGTTTTTCCGGGGCAGGGGACCAGCATTTT. Translated: CASSFSGAGDQHF.

This rearrangement joins TRBV7-2 to TRBJ2-7, with D possibly being TRBD1 (7 bases). CDR1 SGHTA and CDR2 FQGNSA come from the germline V gene. The V and J ends lost 1 base and 5 bases respectively, with 15 bases between them. The CDR3 is made up of 15 amino acids. CDR3 bases: TGTGCCAGCAGCTTAGGTCTCAGGGGGGCCAACGAGCAGTACTTC. Protein: CASSLGLRGANEQYF.

The CDR3 here is CASSQESGGRHYGYTF. The DNA for the CDR3 is TGTGCCAGCAGCCAAGAAAGCGGCGGGAGGCACTATGGCTACACCTTC. This chain connects TRBV4-2 to TRBJ1-2; no definite D call. Germline V gives CDR1 LGHNA, CDR2 YNFKEQ. The CDR3 length is 16 residues. The ends were cut back, 0 bases at V and 3 bases at J, with 14 bases in the middle.

This clone showed up just once. This sequence joins TRBV27 and TRBJ2-1; 10 positions agree with TRBD2. Per germline, CDR1 MNHEY and CDR2 SMNVEV (reference sequence). Losses at the gene ends were 5 bases for V and 8 bases for J; bases not matched to a gene: 15. The CDR3 has 17 residues. The CDR3 DNA reads as TGTGCCAGCAGTCGATCTCCAGCGGGAGGGGTTGGCGATGAGCAGTTCTTC. This gives the protein CASSRSPAGGVGDEQFF.

This clone has only a few counts. The chain recombines TRBV4-1 with TRBJ2-1; D is unresolved. This CDR3 spans 13 amino acids. Germline CDR1 reads MGHRA; CDR2 reads YSYEKL. Trimming left V 4 bases short and J 4 bases short, with 8 bases between. The CDR3 reads CASSPRRYNEQFF. The CDR3 nucleotides are TGCGCCAGCAGCCCTAGACGGTACAATGAGCAGTTCTTC.